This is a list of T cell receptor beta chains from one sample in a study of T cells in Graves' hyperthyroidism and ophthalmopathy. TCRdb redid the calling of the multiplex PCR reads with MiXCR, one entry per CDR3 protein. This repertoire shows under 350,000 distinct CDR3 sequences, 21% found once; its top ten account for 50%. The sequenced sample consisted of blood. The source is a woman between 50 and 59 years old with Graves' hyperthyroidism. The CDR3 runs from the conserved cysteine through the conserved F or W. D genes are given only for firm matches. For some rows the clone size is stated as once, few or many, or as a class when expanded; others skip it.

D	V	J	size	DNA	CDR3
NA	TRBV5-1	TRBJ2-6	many	TGCGCCAGCAGTGGGGCTACTGGGGCCAACGTCCTGACTTTC	CASSGATGANVLTF
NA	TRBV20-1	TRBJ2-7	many	TGCAGTGCCCCGGACGGACACTCCTACGAGCAGTACTTC	CSAPDGHSYEQYF
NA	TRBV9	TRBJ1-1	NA	TGTGCCAGCAGCGTAGCTACGGGGGGTAATACTGAAGCTTTCTTT	CASSVATGGNTEAFF
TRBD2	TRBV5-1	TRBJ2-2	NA	TGCGCCAGCAGCTTGGCCGCGGGAGAGCACGGGGAGCTGTTTTTT	CASSLAAGEHGELFF
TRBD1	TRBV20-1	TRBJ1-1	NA	TGCAGTGCTGGGGACAGGGGCTATTCAATGAACACTGAAGCTTTCTTT	CSAGDRGYSMNTEAFF
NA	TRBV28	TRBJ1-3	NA	TGTGCCAGCACCCCGAGTGAGGCCGGGGGAAACACCATATATTTT	CASTPSEAGGNTIYF
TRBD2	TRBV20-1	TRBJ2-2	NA	TGCAGTGCTATTAGCGGGAGGGCCCCCACCGGGGAGCTGTTTTTT	CSAISGRAPTGELFF
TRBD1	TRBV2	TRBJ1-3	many	TGTGCCAGCGGTAGAGGGGGACAGGGGAGCGGAAACACCATATATTTT	CASGRGGQGSGNTIYF
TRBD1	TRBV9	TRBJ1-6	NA	TGTGCCAGCAGCGAGACAGGGATGAATTCACCCCTCCACTTT	CASSETGMNSPLHF
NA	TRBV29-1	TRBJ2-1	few	TGCAGCGCCGGCAATGAGCAGTTCTTC	CSAGNEQFF
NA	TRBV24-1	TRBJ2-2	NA	TGTGCCACCAGTGATTTGGTGGGGGCCGGGGAGCTGTTTTTT	CATSDLVGAGELFF
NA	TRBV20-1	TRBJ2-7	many	TGCAGTGCTAGAGGACCCGGGAATGCCCACGAGCAGTACTTC	CSARGPGNAHEQYF
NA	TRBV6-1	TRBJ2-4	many	TGTGCCAGCAGAGAGCAAATGCGGTCCAAAAACATTCAGTACTTC	CASREQMRSKNIQYF
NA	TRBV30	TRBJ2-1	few	TGTGCCTGGAGTCCTTCGACTTCCAATGAGCAGTTCTTC	CAWSPSTSNEQFF
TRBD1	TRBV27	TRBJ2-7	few	TGTGCCAGCAGTTCCGGACAGGGGCGACCCTACGAGCAGTACTTC	CASSSGQGRPYEQYF
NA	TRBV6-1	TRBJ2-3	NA	TGTGCCAGCAGTGAAGCTGAGGGGACCCCAGATACGCAGTATTTT	CASSEAEGTPDTQYF